Listed below are T cell receptor beta chains from one sample, sequenced in a study of memory CD4+ T cells and cytomegalovirus serostatus. Generated by immunoSEQ multiplex PCR, the TCRdb table keeps only in-frame clones and is missing some. This sample has over 35,000 clones; around three quarters occur once, and the top ten carry about 0.8%. Material: memory CD4+ T cells from blood. Receptors were obtained from an adult in good health and CMV-seronegative. CDR3s include the opening cysteine and the closing phenylalanine or tryptophan. The order of the fields is V gene, J gene, D gene, clone size, CDR3 DNA, CDR3 protein. A D gene is named only where the DNA matches it firmly. The size entry is marked missing in some rows and otherwise reads once, few, many or a size class.

>TRBV5-1|TRBJ1-6|.|.
TGCGCCAGCAGTCTGGACGGAAGCGATTCACCCCTCCACTTT
CASSLDGSDSPLHF
>TRBV11-3|TRBJ2-3|.|.
TGTGCCAGCAGCTTAGAGGGGCTAGCCACAGATACGCAGTATTTT
CASSLEGLATDTQYF
>TRBV10-2|TRBJ1-5|TRBD1|.
TGCGCCAGCGCGGACAGGAGCAATCAGCCCCAGCATTTT
CASADRSNQPQHF
>TRBV20-1|TRBJ1-1|.|few
TGCAGTGCTAGTTCTTACACTGAAGCTTTCTTT
CSASSYTEAFF
>TRBV29-1|TRBJ1-3|.|.
TGCAGCGTCCGGGCTTCCTCTGGAAACACCATATATTTT
CSVRASSGNTIYF
>TRBV7-2|TRBJ2-3|.|.
TGTGCCAGCAGCTTAGACACAGATACGCAGTATTTT
CASSLDTDTQYF
>TRBV7-9|TRBJ1-4|.|.
TGTGCCAGCAGCTTAGAGGCCAGGGCGGGTGAAAAACTGTTTTTT
CASSLEARAGEKLFF
>TRBV2|TRBJ2-3|TRBD2|.
TGTGCCAGCAGTGAGAGAGCGGGGGGCCGCACAGATACGCAGTATTTT
CASSERAGGRTDTQYF
>TRBV5-1|TRBJ2-7|.|.
TGCGCCAGCAGCTTGACTGGACCCTACGAGCAGTACTTC
CASSLTGPYEQYF
>TRBV11-3|TRBJ2-1|.|.
TGTGCCAGCAGCCCTTATGAAGACTACAATGAGCAGTTCTTC
CASSPYEDYNEQFF
>TRBV10-3|TRBJ1-1|.|.
TGTGCCATCAGTGAGAAGGACAGTGCCACTGAAGCTTTCTTT
CAISEKDSATEAFF
>TRBV6-1|TRBJ2-3|.|.
TGTGCCAGCAGCCTAGACAGGCTTAGCACAGATACGCAGTATTTT
CASSLDRLSTDTQYF
>TRBV12-5|TRBJ1-5|.|.
TGTGCTAGTGGTTTGGACAGCGATCAGCCCCAGCATTTT
CASGLDSDQPQHF
>TRBV2|TRBJ1-3|.|.
TGTGCCAGCAGTGAACAGGCCACTCAGAGCTCTGGAAACACCATATATTTT
CASSEQATQSSGNTIYF
>TRBV10-1|TRBJ1-4|.|.
TGCGCCAGCCCCAAGCAGGCGGCTAATGAAAAACTGTTTTTT
CASPKQAANEKLFF
>TRBV18|TRBJ2-2|.|once
TGTGCCAGCTCACCACCGGGCGGGTTGAAGAACACCGGGGAGCTGTTTTTT
CASSPPGGLKNTGELFF
>TRBV5-6|TRBJ1-3|TRBD1|few
TGTGCCAGCAGCTTGGTGGTTGGACAGGTCGGAAACACCATATATTTT
CASSLVVGQVGNTIYF
>TRBV5-1|TRBJ2-3|TRBD1|.
TGCGCCAGCAGCCTAGGACAGGGAATCGCAGATACGCAGTATTTT
CASSLGQGIADTQYF